This is a list of T cell receptor beta chains from one sample in a study of T-cell memory formation after mild COVID-19. MiXCR, run by TCRdb on the 5' RACE reads, gives a single entry per CDR3 protein. The sample records under 250,000 distinct CDR3 sequences, around 30% being singletons. Sequencing was done on a sample of PBMCs or a T cell subset sorted from them (not recorded which). Source of these receptors: an adult woman who had mild COVID-19 (a few samples of this study predate the infection). Cell type and time point are not known. CDR3s leave out the opening cysteine and the closing phenylalanine or tryptophan.

V gene	J gene	CDR3 protein
TRBV5-1	TRBJ1-1	ASSLEGTGGTEAF
TRBV12-3/TRBV12-4	TRBJ1-5	ASSSPQGARINQPQH
TRBV5-1	TRBJ2-7	ASSEGTTYEQY
TRBV7-9	TRBJ2-4	ASSLGTSLDIQY
TRBV6-2/TRBV6-3	TRBJ2-1	ASSRAILAPNEQF
TRBV7-9	TRBJ2-1	ASSLASTYNEQF
TRBV6-1	TRBJ2-1	ASSTLSGGYNEQF
TRBV20-1	TRBJ2-1	SARGQRELNEQF
TRBV7-8	TRBJ2-3	ASSLAGADTQY
TRBV2	TRBJ1-1	ASRDWGQGTQREAF
TRBV7-2	TRBJ2-1	ASSNEDRGLHNEQF
TRBV29-1	TRBJ2-2	SGLLRRQGADTGELF
TRBV30	TRBJ1-1	AWRVGTLNTEAF
TRBV6-5	TRBJ2-3	ASSYLAGQDTQY
TRBV3-1	TRBJ2-2	ASSQSWGGSGELF
TRBV24-1	TRBJ2-1	ATSRGNNEQF
TRBV7-2	TRBJ1-4	ASSFQGGAEKLF
TRBV20-1	TRBJ2-1	SAPGLAGNNEQF
TRBV5-5	TRBJ2-3	ASSLGRDRGTDTQY
TRBV9	TRBJ1-1	ASSASYRNTEAF
TRBV7-9	TRBJ1-2	ASSLRTYGYT
TRBV5-1	TRBJ1-1	ASSLDAGLGTEAF
TRBV9	TRBJ2-2	ASSVEIGGELF
TRBV30	TRBJ2-7	AWSVTESYEQY
TRBV20-1	TRBJ2-1	SASYRGGGSGSIDEQF
TRBV20-1	TRBJ2-1	SARSSGEYNEQF
TRBV20-1	TRBJ1-5	SASPSGDYQPQH
TRBV12-3/TRBV12-4	TRBJ1-1	ASSLHETGNTEAF
TRBV24-1	TRBJ2-1	ATSGGAESSYNEQF